Shown below are 17 T cell receptor beta chains from a single sample sequenced in a study of blood T cell repertoires in COVID-19. Clones were sequenced by immunoSEQ multiplex PCR, and TCRdb holds only the in-frame ones, with some missing. This repertoire shows approximately 75,000 clones, roughly 90% found once; its top ten account for around 7%. The sample was peripheral blood. The receptors stem from a human donor in a cohort sampled during active COVID-19.

The chain employs TRBV3-1 (or the pseudogene TRBV3-2) and TRBJ1-1; D uncertain. Germline values: CDR1 LGHDT, CDR2 YNNKEL (reference sequence). Trimming cost V 1 base and J 2 bases, with 5 bases left between them. There are 13 residues in the CDR3. The chain's CDR3 is CASSQAGNTEAFF. As DNA, the CDR3 is TGTGCCAGCAGCCAAGCTGGCAACACTGAAGCTTTCTTT.

This clone was recorded only once. The rearrangement joins TRBV5-1 to TRBJ1-4; D possibly corresponds to TRBD1 (5 bases). Germline V CDR1 and CDR2: SGHRS, YFSETQ. Trimming took off 0 bases at V and 4 bases at J, with 7 bases between the two ends. This CDR3 is built from 14 residues. CDR3 sequence reads: CASSLGQINEKLFF. CDR3 in DNA: TGCGCCAGCAGCTTGGGACAGATTAATGAAAAACTGTTTTTT.

This chain joins TRBV10-3 and TRBJ2-1; D may be TRBD1 (6 bases). The CDR3 sequence is 11 residues long. Germline V gene data show CDR1 as ENHRY and CDR2 as SYGVKD. Deletions cut 10 bases from V and 7 bases from J, with 11 bases between. CDR3 in DNA: TGTGCCACCCTCGACAGGAATGAGCAGTTCTTC. Protein product: CATLDRNEQFF.

The chain is built from TRBV5-1 and TRBJ1-1; weak D call: TRBD1 (6 bases). The V end lost 0 bases, the J end lost 4 bases, and 13 bases lay between the germline ends. CDR1 is SGHRS and CDR2 is YFSETQ in the germline V gene. CDR3 length: 15 amino acids. CDR3 amino acids: CASSLGQGLVTEAFF. The CDR3 bases are TGCGCCAGCAGCTTGGGGCAGGGGTTGGTCACTGAAGCTTTCTTT. The entire variable domain, with the rest obtained from reference TRBV5-1 and TRBJ1-1, is as follows: KAGVTQTPRYLIKTRGQQVTLSCSPISGHRSVSWYQQTPGQGLQFLFEYFSETQRNKGNFPGRFSGRQFSNSRSEMNVSTLELGDSALYLCASSLGQGLVTEAFFGQGTRLTVV.

This clone was observed a handful of times. This chain joins TRBV5-1 and TRBJ1-2; no reliable D call. CDR1 is SGHRS, CDR2 YFSETQ, per germline. The CDR3 loop spans 13 amino acids. The V end was cut by 4 bases, the J end by 8 bases, with 15 bases between. The CDR3 DNA reads TGCGCCAGCAGCCCGACTCCTCCGGAGGGCTACACCTTC. This encodes CASSPTPPEGYTF.

This chain links TRBV19 with TRBJ1-1; TRBD1 agrees at 7 bases. The trim removed 5 bases at V and 3 bases at J, leaving 3 bases unmatched. CDR1 is LNHDA and CDR2 is SQIVND in the germline V gene (reference sequence). This CDR3 is 13 amino acids long. The CDR3 nucleotides are TGTGCCAGTAGTGTTGGACAGGACACTGAAGCTTTCTTT. The encoded protein is CASSVGQDTEAFF.

In this sample, this clone turned up once. The chain joins TRBV6-5 to TRBJ2-3; possible D gene TRBD1, 6 bases. There are 11 residues in the CDR3. CDR1 is MNHEY, CDR2 SVGAGI, per germline. V lost 7 bases and J lost 8, with 10 bases in between. CDR3 loop: CASILGGTQYF. DNA for the CDR3: TGTGCCAGCATCCTAGGGGGTACGCAGTATTTT.

The genes are TRBV9 and TRBJ1-5; D remains unclear. This CDR3 is built from 15 residues. Looked up from germline, CDR1 is SGDLS and CDR2 is YYNGEE. Trimming removed 0 bases from V and 4 bases from J, with 11 bases in between. CDR3 region: CASSVGASFNQPQHF. In nucleotides, the CDR3 is TGTGCCAGCAGCGTAGGGGCCAGCTTTAATCAGCCCCAGCATTTT.

Ten or more counts support this clone. This chain joins TRBV6-5 and TRBJ1-1, with D perhaps TRBD1 (5 bases). The germline CDR1 and CDR2 sequences are MNHEY and SVGAGI. The V gene lost 0 bases and the J gene lost 5 bases, with 13 bases spanning the gap. The CDR3 sequence is 15 residues long. DNA of the CDR3: TGTGCCAGCAGTTACTCACCTTCCGGGGGGACTGAAGCTTTCTTT. Translated: CASSYSPSGGTEAFF.

This clone was detected only once. This chain joins TRBV3-1 (or the pseudogene TRBV3-2) and TRBJ2-1, with a possible D match to TRBD2 (6 bases). Trimming cost V 1 base and J 6 bases, with 13 bases left between them. The CDR3 has 15 residues. The germline CDR1 and CDR2 sequences are LGHDT and YNNKEL (reference sequence). The CDR3 loop reads CASSQVGVGGNEQFF. Written as DNA, the CDR3 is TGTGCCAGCAGCCAAGTAGGGGTCGGGGGCAATGAGCAGTTCTTC.

The chain uses TRBV10-3 and TRBJ2-3, with 9 bases that match TRBD2. J lost 8 bases, V lost 0 bases, and 9 bases had no gene match. The CDR3 extends over 16 amino acids. CDR1 is ENHRY, CDR2 SYGVKD, per germline. The CDR3 spells CAISESQRGATGTQYF. Here the CDR3 DNA reads TGTGCCATCAGTGAGTCTCAGCGGGGGGCTACGGGTACGCAGTATTTT.

The rearrangement uses TRBV27 and TRBJ2-7, with TRBD2 matching 9 bases. Germline CDR1 and CDR2: MNHEY and SMNVEV (reference sequence). The CDR3 is 16 amino acids. J was trimmed by 4 bases and V by 3 bases; bases with no gene match: 10. CDR3 sequence reads: CASSFLTSGHPYEQYF. For the CDR3, the DNA is TGTGCCAGCAGTTTCCTCACTAGCGGGCACCCATACGAGCAGTACTTC.

The rearrangement links TRBV6-6 to TRBJ1-2, with D hard to call. V lost 5 bases and J 4 bases, leaving 8 bases between the germline ends. The CDR3 consists of 12 residues. The germline V gene has CDR1 MNHNY and CDR2 SVGAGI (reference sequence). CDR3 region: CASSQDTYGYTF. The CDR3 coding sequence is TGTGCCAGCAGTCAAGACACCTATGGCTACACCTTC.

The CDR3 region has the DNA TGTGCCAGCAGCGTAGAAGGGCGGGATGGCTACACCTTC. Translating it yields CASSVEGRDGYTF. V usage is TRBV9 and J usage is TRBJ1-2; D call uncertain. The CDR3 is 13 residues long. Germline CDR1 reads SGDLS; CDR2 reads YYNGEE. V lost 0 bases to trimming and J lost 6 bases, with 9 bases between them.

This chain uses TRBV18 with TRBJ1-5; a weak D match, TRBD1 (5 bases). The CDR3 totals 16 residues. Germline lookup yields CDR1 KGHSH and CDR2 LQKENI. The ends were cut back, 6 bases at V and 3 bases at J, with 18 bases in the middle. The CDR3 here is CASSQNPLRDNQPQHF. The CDR3 region has the DNA TGTGCCAGCTCTCAGAATCCCCTCAGGGACAATCAGCCCCAGCATTTT.

This chain uses TRBV9 with TRBJ1-3; D is possibly TRBD1 (5 bases). This CDR3 contains 16 residues. CDR1 and CDR2 from the germline V gene are SGDLS and YYNGEE. V was clipped by 0 bases and J by 0 bases, with 10 bases between them. The CDR3 DNA reads TGTGCCAGCAGCGTAGGCGGGACGAACTCTGGAAACACCATATATTTT. It encodes CASSVGGTNSGNTIYF. The whole variable domain, remainder taken from reference TRBV9 and TRBJ1-3, is DSGVTQTPKHLITATGQRVTLRCSPRSGDLSVYWYQQSLDQGLQFLIQYYNGEERAKGNILERFSAQQFPDLHSELNLSSLELGDSALYFCASSVGGTNSGNTIYFGEGSWLTVV.

The genes are TRBV5-4 and TRBJ1-6; tentatively, D is TRBD1 (5 bases). CDR3 size: 17 residues. V dropped 2 bases and J dropped 6 bases, with 18 bases sitting between them. Germline V CDR1 and CDR2: SGHNT, YYREEE (reference sequence). The CDR3: CASSLDPNWGGNSPLHF. The CDR3 coding sequence is TGTGCCAGCAGCTTAGATCCCAACTGGGGGGGTAATTCACCCCTCCACTTT. Filled out from reference TRBV5-4 and TRBJ1-6, the complete variable domain reads ETGVTQSPTHLIKTRGQQVTLRCSSQSGHNTVSWYQQALGQGPQFIFQYYREEENGRGNFPPRFSGLQFPNYSSELNVNALELDDSALYLCASSLDPNWGGNSPLHFGNGTRLTVT.